This TCR beta chain emerged from a study of blood T cell repertoires in COVID-19. This CDR3 comprises 15 residues. CDR1 is LGHNA, CDR2 YNFKEQ, per germline. V trimming: 5 bases; J trimming: 5 bases; junction bases outside the gene matches: 11. Participants had their cohort set by participant-reported clinical history. Original processing notes: Amplifying reference gene primers gave estimates of nucleated cell counts. Clones were sequenced by immunoSEQ multiplex PCR, and TCRdb holds only the in-frame ones, with some missing. Clone size and V and J calls were adopted from that table, with D and trimming inferred from the DNA. Of 140,000 to 150,000 clones listed, roughly 81% are singletons.

This chain connects TRBV4-2 to TRBJ1-2; 7 bases fit TRBD1. Material: PBMCs or T cells enriched from blood (not recorded which). This receptor was identified in a woman between 50 and 59 years old with acute COVID-19. As DNA, the CDR3 is TGTGCCAGCAGCTCGGCGGGACAGATGTCTTATGGCTACACCTTC. Encoded protein: CASSSAGQMSYGYTF.